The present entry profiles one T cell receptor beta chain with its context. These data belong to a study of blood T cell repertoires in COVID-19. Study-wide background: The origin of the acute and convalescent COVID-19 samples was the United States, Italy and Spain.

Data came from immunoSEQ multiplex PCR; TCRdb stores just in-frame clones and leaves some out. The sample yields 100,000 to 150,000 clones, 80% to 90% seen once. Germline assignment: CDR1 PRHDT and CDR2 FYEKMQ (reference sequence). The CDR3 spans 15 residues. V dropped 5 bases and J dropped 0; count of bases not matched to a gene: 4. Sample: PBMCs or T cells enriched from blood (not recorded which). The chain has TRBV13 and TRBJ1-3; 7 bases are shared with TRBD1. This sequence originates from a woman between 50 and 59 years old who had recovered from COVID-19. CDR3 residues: CASSGDSNSGNTIYF. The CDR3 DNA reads TGTGCCAGCAGCGGGGACAGCAACTCTGGAAACACCATATATTTT.